Below, 22 T cell receptor beta chains from the same sample are listed, as sequenced in a study of beta chain features in type 1 diabetes. Reverse transcription of all isolated RNA meant that expressed TCRB transcripts were sequenced. Repertoires were generated with immunoSEQ multiplex PCR, while TCRdb's copy carries only in-frame clones and drops some. The repertoire includes around 500,000 clones, approximately 10% of them detected once, and roughly 0.046% sits in the top ten. The sample taken for sequencing was naive CD4+ T cells from blood. The receptors were gathered from a woman aged 18-30 years in good health.

The rearrangement uses TRBV7-2 and TRBJ1-6; TRBD1 agrees at 7 bases. The CDR3 sequence is 12 residues long. CDR1 SGHTA and CDR2 FQGNSA come from the germline V gene. V shed 8 bases, J shed 9 bases, and the junction held 4 bases outside the gene matches. CDR3 residues: CASGGQISPLHF. The CDR3 DNA sequence: TGTGCCAGCGGGGGACAGATTTCACCCCTCCACTTT.

This clone occurred a few times. This chain links TRBV20-1 with TRBJ2-7; D is tentatively TRBD1 or TRBD2 (5 bases each). V was cut by 6 bases and J by 7 bases, with 13 bases left in between. This CDR3 is built from 11 residues. Germline CDR1 is DFQATT and CDR2 is SNEGSKA (reference sequence). CDR3 loop: CSARDPSEQYF. The DNA for the CDR3 is TGCAGTGCCCGGGACCCATCGGAGCAGTACTTC.

CDR3 DNA: TGCAGCGTACCGGACAGGGGCAATCAGCCCCAGCATTTT. It specifies CSVPDRGNQPQHF. V and J are TRBV29-1 and TRBJ1-5; 8 nucleotides agree with TRBD1. The length of the CDR3 is 13 residues. V shed 6 bases and J 2 bases; nucleotides not matched to a gene: 3. Germline CDR1 SQVTM, CDR2 ANQGSEA.

The chain recombines TRBV29-1 with TRBJ2-2; the D gene is possibly TRBD2 (5 bases). Trimming removed 4 bases at V and 2 bases at J, with 8 bases between. The germline V gene encodes CDR1 SQVTM and CDR2 ANQGSEA. This CDR3 has 13 residues. The CDR3: CSVAGFNTGELFF. DNA for the CDR3: TGCAGCGTTGCGGGATTTAACACCGGGGAGCTGTTTTTT.

This clone turned up a few times. V gene TRBV29-1 combines with J gene TRBJ2-1, with no clear D. The CDR3 is 13 amino acids. Germline V CDR1 and CDR2: SQVTM, ANQGSEA. V shed 4 bases and J shed 0 bases, with 7 bases lying between them. The CDR3 nucleotides are TGCAGCGTTGGTACGAGCTCCTACAATGAGCAGTTCTTC. Its translation: CSVGTSSYNEQFF.

The chain links TRBV5-1 to TRBJ2-1; tentatively, D is TRBD1 (5 bases). Germline CDR1 SGHRS, CDR2 YFSETQ. This CDR3 is built from 13 residues. The V end was cut by 4 bases, the J end by 4 bases, with 9 bases between. CDR3 loop: CASSPDSYNEQFF. The DNA of the CDR3 is TGCGCCAGCAGCCCAGACAGTTACAATGAGCAGTTCTTC.

This clone was observed a few times. This chain connects TRBV30 to TRBJ1-2; D is uncertain. Germline assignment: CDR1 GTSNPN and CDR2 SVGIG (reference sequence). With 2 bases removed from V and 9 bases from J, the gap between germline ends came to 10 bases. The CDR3 contains 11 residues. CDR3: CAWSRLARYTF. The CDR3 DNA sequence: TGTGCCTGGAGTAGGTTAGCGCGCTACACCTTC. Full variable domain (rest looked up from reference TRBV30 and TRBJ1-2): SQTIHQWPATLVQPVGSPLSLECTVEGTSNPNLYWYRQAAGRGLQLLFYSVGIGQISSEVPQNLSASRPQDRQFILSSKKLLLSDSGFYLCAWSRLARYTFGSGTRLTVV.

The chain recombines TRBV7-2 with TRBJ1-2, with unresolved D. This CDR3 comprises 14 residues. Per germline, CDR1 SGHTA and CDR2 FQGNSA. V gave up 5 bases and J gave up 4 bases, with 14 bases separating them. CDR3 protein: CASSPARQPYGYTF. Written as DNA, the CDR3 is TGTGCCAGCAGCCCGGCGCGGCAGCCCTATGGCTACACCTTC.

This chain connects TRBV18 to TRBJ2-1, with a possible D match to TRBD1 (5 bases). V lost 6 bases and J lost 0, with 18 bases in between. The CDR3 is 17 amino acids. Germline CDR1 and CDR2: KGHSH and LQKENI. CDR3: CASSFHRFKSSYNEQFF. The CDR3 coding sequence is TGTGCCAGCTCTTTCCACAGGTTCAAAAGCTCCTACAATGAGCAGTTCTTC.

V usage is TRBV30 and J usage is TRBJ1-5; tentatively, D is TRBD1 (5 bases). CDR1 is GTSNPN, CDR2 SVGIG, per germline (reference sequence). This CDR3 has 12 residues. Trimming left V 7 bases short and J 4 bases short, with 11 bases between. The CDR3 DNA sequence: TGTGCCTACGGGACCTCAAATCAGCCCCAGCATTTT. It yields the protein CAYGTSNQPQHF.

This clone was observed a handful of times. V usage is TRBV7-9 and J usage is TRBJ2-7; D not resolved. This CDR3 is 13 amino acids long. CDR1 SEHNR and CDR2 FQNEAQ come from the germline V gene (reference sequence). Trimming removed 5 bases at V and 3 bases at J, with 11 bases between. This CDR3 is CASSPPVDYEQYF. CDR3 nucleotide sequence: TGTGCCAGCAGCCCCCCGGTGGACTACGAGCAGTACTTC.

In this sample, this clone turned up a few times. The V gene is TRBV5-4, the J gene TRBJ1-2; D is undetermined. V shed 4 bases and J shed 4 bases, with 11 bases lying between them. In germline, CDR1 is SGHNT, CDR2 YYREEE (reference sequence). The CDR3 consists of 13 residues. DNA of the CDR3: TGTGCCAGCAGCATCAGTCAGTCCTATGGCTACACCTTC. It codes for CASSISQSYGYTF.

This chain links TRBV27 with TRBJ2-7, with a weak D call TRBD1 (5 bases). Germline CDR1 reads MNHEY; CDR2 reads SMNVEV (reference sequence). The CDR3 has 14 amino acids. Trimming removed 5 bases from V and 2 bases from J, with 13 bases in between. The CDR3 DNA reads as TGTGCCAGCAGTCTAAGTAGGGGTACCTACGAGCAGTACTTC. This encodes CASSLSRGTYEQYF.

This clone was recorded a few times. The chain is built from TRBV6-6 and TRBJ2-1, with 8 bases that match TRBD2. With V trimmed by 2 bases and J by 4 bases, 1 base remained unmatched. Germline values: CDR1 MNHNY, CDR2 SVGAGI (reference sequence). The CDR3 runs to 14 residues. The CDR3 is CASSYTSGYNEQFF. CDR3 bases: TGTGCCAGCAGTTACACTAGCGGATACAATGAGCAGTTCTTC.

The genes are TRBV7-8 and TRBJ1-3, with a tentative D call TRBD1 (6 bases). CDR1 SGHVS and CDR2 FQNEAQ come from the germline V gene. The CDR3 sequence is 13 residues long. Trimming stripped 8 bases from V and 0 bases from J, with 8 bases between. This chain's CDR3 is CASAGDSGNTIYF. CDR3 bases: TGTGCCAGCGCAGGGGACTCTGGAAACACCATATATTTT.

This clone was seen a handful of times. The J gene is TRBJ1-2, the V gene TRBV6-5, with D uncertain. Germline CDR1 reads MNHEY; CDR2 reads SVGAGI. The CDR3 is made up of 16 amino acids. The V end was cut by 0 bases, the J end by 0 bases, with 11 bases between. The CDR3 nucleotides read TGTGCCAGCAGTTACTCGAGTAACCGAGCTAACTATGGCTACACCTTC. Its protein is CASSYSSNRANYGYTF.

Only a few counts were recorded for this clone. The CDR3 DNA is TGTGCCAGCAGCCCGAACCAGGGGAGCGATCAGCCCCAGCATTTT. Amino acids: CASSPNQGSDQPQHF. The V and J genes are TRBV7-2 and TRBJ1-5, with D perhaps TRBD1 (6 bases). Deletions cut 5 bases from V and 5 bases from J, with 16 bases between. The CDR3 runs to 15 residues. CDR1 is SGHTA and CDR2 is FQGNSA in the germline V gene.

This clone has just a few counts. This chain joins TRBV9 and TRBJ2-3; D is ambiguous. V lost 2 bases to trimming and J lost 2 bases, with 9 bases between them. Germline values: CDR1 SGDLS, CDR2 YYNGEE. The CDR3 runs 14 residues. CDR3 residues: CASSVSPNTDTQYF. As DNA, the CDR3 is TGTGCCAGCAGCGTCAGCCCTAACACAGATACGCAGTATTTT.

The chain employs TRBV7-2 and TRBJ1-1; D is unresolved. Germline CDR1 and CDR2: SGHTA and FQGNSA. The CDR3 is made up of 13 amino acids. V gave up 5 bases and J gave up 0 bases, with 7 bases separating them. The CDR3 nucleotides read TGTGCCAGCAGCAAAGTGGTGAACACTGAAGCTTTCTTT. It is translated as CASSKVVNTEAFF.

This clone was seen a handful of times. The CDR3: CASSFATGNYGYTF. The CDR3 DNA follows: TGCGCCAGCAGCTTTGCAACAGGGAACTATGGCTACACCTTC. The rearrangement links TRBV5-1 to TRBJ1-2, with D perhaps matching TRBD1 (6 bases). CDR3 length: 14 residues. The germline V gene has CDR1 SGHRS and CDR2 YFSETQ. Trimming shortened V by 2 bases and J by 2 bases, and 10 bases separated the two germline ends.

J is TRBJ2-2 and V is TRBV25-1; 7 nucleotides line up with TRBD1. The CDR3 is 15 amino acids. Germline lookup yields CDR1 MGHDK and CDR2 SYGVNS. The V gene end was trimmed by 7 bases and the J gene end by 4 bases; junction bases not matched to a gene: 9. The CDR3 protein is CASTNRGWGTGELFF. CDR3 in DNA: TGTGCCAGCACCAACAGGGGTTGGGGCACCGGGGAGCTGTTTTTT.

The V gene is TRBV29-1, the J gene TRBJ1-1; 8 bases agree with TRBD1. Per the germline V gene, CDR1 is SQVTM and CDR2 is ANQGSEA. V gave up 6 bases and J gave up 2 bases; unmatched junction bases: 5. The CDR3 has 13 amino acids. The CDR3 spells CSVDGQGNTEAFF. In nucleotides, the CDR3 is TGCAGCGTGGACGGACAGGGAAACACTGAAGCTTTCTTT.